This T cell receptor (beta chain) was retrieved from a study of radiation and T cells in renal cell carcinoma. Treatment indicated: treatment-naive control, cytoreductive nephrectomy. Profiled with immunoSEQ multiplex PCR; TCRdb holds only in-frame clones, not every one. The sample records about 7,900 clones, about 65% being singletons. Trimming took off 4 bases at V and 6 bases at J, with 14 bases between the two ends. The CDR3 is 14 residues long. Germline V gene lookup returns CDR1 SGHRS and CDR2 YFSETQ. The specimen was tumor tissue, collected from a patient whose treatment was nephrectomy without radiotherapy. The chain links TRBV5-1 to TRBJ2-1; D remains ambiguous. This receptor was obtained from a woman in her seventies with renal cell carcinoma. CDR3 in DNA: TGCGCCAGCAGCCCTGTGAGGATCGGCAATGAGCAGTTCTTC. Residues: CASSPVRIGNEQFF. Supplemented by reference TRBV5-1 and TRBJ2-1, the full variable domain reads KAGVTQTPRYLIKTRGQQVTLSCSPISGHRSVSWYQQTPGQGLQFLFEYFSETQRNKGNFPGRFSGRQFSNSRSEMNVSTLELGDSALYLCASSPVRIGNEQFFGPGTRLTVL.